This TCR beta chain was observed in a study of shared clonotypes between healthy human individuals. Study-wide points: The generation probabilities recorded for non-shared clonotypes fell below those of clonotypes shared by all four donors.

With regard to this clone: Its target is unknown.

The germline CDR1 and CDR2 sequences are SGHTA and FQGTGA. The CDR3 is 15 residues long. Trimming pared 5 bases from V and 4 bases from J, leaving 18 bases between. Both subsets, CD45RA+ naive and CD45RA-negative memory, were split from the CD4+ cells. The test was conducted at deep level. The genomic DNA of each subset was split evenly across several immunoSEQ plates. Sequencing was performed with immunoSEQ multiplex PCR; in TCRdb, only in-frame clones are kept and a portion is missing. The sample has a few million clones; just over 90% are singletons. The clonotype was recovered from a man younger than 30 in good health. Some clones in this sample may be carry-over from other donors' samples. The chain has TRBV7-3 and TRBJ2-7, with D tentatively TRBD2 (6 bases). The specimen was naive CD4+ T cells from PBMCs. Subset denoted: CD45RA+ positively selected. The CDR3, as DNA: TGTGCCAGCAGCCCAACCGGGACCGGGGGATACGAGCAGTACTTC. Protein sequence: CASSPTGTGGYEQYF.